This T cell receptor (beta chain) was sequenced for a study of blood T cell repertoires in COVID-19. Study-level background: Both acute and convalescent COVID-19 samples were obtained from the United States, Italy and Spain.

Per the authors' pipeline: Estimates of nucleated cell counts were drawn from the amplification of reference gene primers. The repertoire was sequenced with immunoSEQ multiplex PCR; TCRdb's copy has only in-frame clones and lacks some. That table supplies the V and J calls and clone size; D and trimming were determined from the DNA. The sample holds approximately 140,000 clones, 84% seen once. The V gene end was trimmed by 1 base and the J gene end by 6 bases; junction bases not matched to a gene: 10. This CDR3 has 18 amino acids. The germline V gene encodes CDR1 SGHTA and CDR2 FQGNSA. The sequenced sample was peripheral blood. The chain couples TRBV7-2 to TRBJ2-7, with TRBD2 matching 15 bases. This receptor was identified in a man between 65 and 79 years old with acute or convalescent COVID-19. The CDR3 DNA is TGTGCCAGCAGCTTAGACAGCCGGACTAGCGGGAGGGGTCTCGAGCAGTACTTC. Amino acid sequence: CASSLDSRTSGRGLEQYF.